This T cell receptor beta chain was sequenced for a study of T cells in narcolepsy. Findings and caveats of the study: Blood of same and different patients, but not healthy controls, reportedly held recurring autoreactive clonotypes. Same-patient CSF and blood CD4+ T cell clonotypes included HCRT-specific and TRIB2-specific autoreactive ones.

Germline CDR1 and CDR2: SGHRS and YFSETQ. The CDR3 runs to 16 residues. The trim removed 1 base at V and 2 bases at J, leaving 8 bases unmatched. Notes on this clone: Its matching antigen is unknown.

Generated by immunoSEQ multiplex PCR, the TCRdb table keeps only in-frame clones and is missing some. The sample holds tens of thousands of clones; around 87% are singletons and the top ten take roughly 1%. This chain connects TRBV5-1 to TRBJ2-7; 8 nucleotides line up with TRBD2. The source is a human donor in good health. The specimen was memory (CD45RA-) CD4+ T cells from blood. CDR3 in amino acids: CASSLLASGLTYEQYF. In DNA, the CDR3 is TGCGCCAGCAGCTTGTTGGCTAGCGGGCTAACCTACGAGCAGTACTTC.